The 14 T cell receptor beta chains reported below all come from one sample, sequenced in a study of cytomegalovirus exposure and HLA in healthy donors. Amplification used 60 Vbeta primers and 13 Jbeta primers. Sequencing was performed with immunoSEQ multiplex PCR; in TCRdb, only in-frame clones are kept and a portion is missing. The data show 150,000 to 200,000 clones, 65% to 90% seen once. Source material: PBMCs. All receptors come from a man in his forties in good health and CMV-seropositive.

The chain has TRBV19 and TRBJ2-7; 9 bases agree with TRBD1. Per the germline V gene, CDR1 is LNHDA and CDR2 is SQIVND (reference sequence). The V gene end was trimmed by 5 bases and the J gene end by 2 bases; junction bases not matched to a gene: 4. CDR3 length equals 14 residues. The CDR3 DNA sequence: TGTGCCAGTAGTCTCCGGGACAGGGCCTACGAGCAGTACTTC. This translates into CASSLRDRAYEQYF.

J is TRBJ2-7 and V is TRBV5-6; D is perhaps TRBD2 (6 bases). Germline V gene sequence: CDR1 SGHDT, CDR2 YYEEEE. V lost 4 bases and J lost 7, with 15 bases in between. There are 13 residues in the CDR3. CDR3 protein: CASSPRGAGEQYF. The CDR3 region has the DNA TGTGCCAGCAGCCCCCGTGGGGCGGGGGAGCAGTACTTC.

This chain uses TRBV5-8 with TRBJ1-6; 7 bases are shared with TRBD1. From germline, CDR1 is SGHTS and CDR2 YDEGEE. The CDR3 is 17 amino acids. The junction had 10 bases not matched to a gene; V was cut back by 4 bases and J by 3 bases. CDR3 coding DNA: TGTGCCAGCAGCCCTAATAGACAGGGCGTCTATAATTCACCCCTCCACTTT. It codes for CASSPNRQGVYNSPLHF.

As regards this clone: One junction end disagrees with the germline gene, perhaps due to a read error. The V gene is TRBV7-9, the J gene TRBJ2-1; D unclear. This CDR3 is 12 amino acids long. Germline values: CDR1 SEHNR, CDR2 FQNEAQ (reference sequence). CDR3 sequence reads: CSSSLVSNEQFF. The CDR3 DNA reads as TGTTCCAGCAGCTTAGTTTCAAATGAGCAGTTCTTC.

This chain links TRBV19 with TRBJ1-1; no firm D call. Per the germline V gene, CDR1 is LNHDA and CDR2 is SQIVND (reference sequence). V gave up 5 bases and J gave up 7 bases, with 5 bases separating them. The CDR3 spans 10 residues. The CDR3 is CASSGGEAFF. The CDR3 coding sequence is TGTGCCAGTAGTGGAGGTGAAGCTTTCTTT. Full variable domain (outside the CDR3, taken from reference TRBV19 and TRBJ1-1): DGGITQSPKYLFRKEGQNVTLSCEQNLNHDAMYWYRQDPGQGLRLIYYSQIVNDFQKGDIAEGYSVSREKKESFPLTVTSAQKNPTAFYLCASSGGEAFFGQGTRLTVV.

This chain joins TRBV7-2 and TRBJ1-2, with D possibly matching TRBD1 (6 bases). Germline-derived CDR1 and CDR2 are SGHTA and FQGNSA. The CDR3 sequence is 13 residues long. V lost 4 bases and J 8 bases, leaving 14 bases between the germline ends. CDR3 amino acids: CASSSRGLGGYTF. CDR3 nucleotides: TGTGCCAGCAGCTCCAGGGGCTTGGGGGGCTACACCTTC.

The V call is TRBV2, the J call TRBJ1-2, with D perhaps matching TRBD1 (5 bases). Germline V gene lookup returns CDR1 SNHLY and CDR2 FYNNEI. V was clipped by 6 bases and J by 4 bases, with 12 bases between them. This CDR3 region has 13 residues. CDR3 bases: TGTGCCAGCAGCCCTCGGGGGTCCTATGGCTACACCTTC. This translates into CASSPRGSYGYTF.

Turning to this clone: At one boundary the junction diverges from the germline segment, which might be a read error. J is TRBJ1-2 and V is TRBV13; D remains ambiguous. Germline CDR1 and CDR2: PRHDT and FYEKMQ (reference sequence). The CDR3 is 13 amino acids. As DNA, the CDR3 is TGTGCCAGCAGCTTAGGCGGGGTCCCTGGCTACGCCTTC. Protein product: CASSLGGVPGYAF.

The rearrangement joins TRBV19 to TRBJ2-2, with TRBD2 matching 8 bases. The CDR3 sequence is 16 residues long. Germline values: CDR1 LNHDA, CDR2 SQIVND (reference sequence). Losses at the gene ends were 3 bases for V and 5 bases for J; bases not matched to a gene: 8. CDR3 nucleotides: TGTGCCAGTAGTATCGCTAGCGGGCTAACAACCGGGGAGCTGTTTTTT. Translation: CASSIASGLTTGELFF.

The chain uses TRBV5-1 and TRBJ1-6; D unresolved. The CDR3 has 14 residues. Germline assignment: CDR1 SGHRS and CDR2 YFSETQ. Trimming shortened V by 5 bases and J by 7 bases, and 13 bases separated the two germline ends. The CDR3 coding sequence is TGCGCCAGCAGAGTTAGCCCGCAGAATTCACCCCTCCACTTT. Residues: CASRVSPQNSPLHF.

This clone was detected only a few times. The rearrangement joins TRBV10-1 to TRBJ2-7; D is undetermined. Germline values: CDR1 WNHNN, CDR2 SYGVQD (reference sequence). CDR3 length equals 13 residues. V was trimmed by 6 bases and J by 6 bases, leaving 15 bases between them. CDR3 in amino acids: CASSEAGFGEQYF. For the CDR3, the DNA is TGCGCCAGCAGCGAGGCCGGGTTTGGCGAGCAGTACTTC.

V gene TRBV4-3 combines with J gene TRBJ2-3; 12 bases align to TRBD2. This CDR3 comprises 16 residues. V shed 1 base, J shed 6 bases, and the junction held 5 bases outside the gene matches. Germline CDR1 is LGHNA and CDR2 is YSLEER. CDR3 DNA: TGCGCCAGCAGCCAAGGGCCGCTAGCGGGGGGGGATACGCAGTATTTT. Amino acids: CASSQGPLAGGDTQYF.

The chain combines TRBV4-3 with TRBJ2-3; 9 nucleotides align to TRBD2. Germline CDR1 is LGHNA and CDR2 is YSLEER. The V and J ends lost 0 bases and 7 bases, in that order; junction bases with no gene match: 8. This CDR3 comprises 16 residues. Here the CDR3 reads CASSQDGSGGTYTQYF. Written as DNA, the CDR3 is TGCGCCAGCAGCCAAGATGGGAGCGGGGGGACATATACGCAGTATTTT.

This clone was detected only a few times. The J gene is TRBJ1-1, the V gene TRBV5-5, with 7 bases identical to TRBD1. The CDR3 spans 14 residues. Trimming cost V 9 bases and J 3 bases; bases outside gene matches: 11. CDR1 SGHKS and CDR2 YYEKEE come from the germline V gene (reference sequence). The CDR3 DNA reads TGTGCCATTGGGGCAGGGGGATTAGACACTGAAGCTTTCTTT. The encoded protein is CAIGAGGLDTEAFF.